What follows is one T cell receptor beta chain and its context. Trimming removed 6 bases from V and 4 bases from J, with 19 bases in between. CDR3 length: 16 residues. CDR1 and CDR2 from the germline V gene are SNHLY and FYNNEI. The data belong to a study of blood T cell repertoires in COVID-19. Study in general: The United States, Italy and Spain provided the acute and convalescent COVID-19 samples.

Authors' analysis steps: Counts of nucleated cells, estimated from reference gene primer amplification, were obtained. Data came from immunoSEQ multiplex PCR; TCRdb stores just in-frame clones and leaves some out. V and J calls and clone size come straight from that table; D and trimming were deduced from the DNA. The sample has about 130,000 clones; around 77% are singletons. The V call is TRBV2, the J call TRBJ1-3; tentative D call: TRBD1 (6 bases). The clonotype originates from a human donor in a cohort sampled during active COVID-19. The sequencing input was peripheral blood. The CDR3 reads CASSGGGRQGGNTIYF. CDR3 sequence (DNA): TGTGCCAGCAGCGGAGGTGGCCGGCAGGGGGGAAACACCATATATTTT.